The 22 T cell receptor beta chains listed next were all sequenced from one sample in a study of shared clonotypes between healthy human individuals. Repertoires were generated with immunoSEQ multiplex PCR, while TCRdb's copy carries only in-frame clones and drops some. The sample contains fewer than 1.4 million clones, 75% to 85% of which appear only once. Sequencing used memory CD4+ T cells from PBMCs. Subset reported: CD45RA-negative fraction. These receptors were taken from a man in his late teens or twenties in good health. Some clones in this sample may be carry-over from other donors' samples.

This rearrangement joins TRBV20-1 to TRBJ2-1; D unclear. The V end lost 6 bases, the J end lost 4 bases, and 7 bases lay between the germline ends. The CDR3 has 11 residues. The germline V gene encodes CDR1 DFQATT and CDR2 SNEGSKA (reference sequence). The CDR3 DNA follows: TGCAGTGCCCAGACTTACAATGAGCAGTTCTTC. Protein product: CSAQTYNEQFF.

The chain couples TRBV11-3 to TRBJ2-2, with D perhaps TRBD1 (5 bases). Per germline, CDR1 SGHNT and CDR2 YENEEA. Trimming cost V 0 bases and J 4 bases, with 9 bases left between them. This CDR3 is built from 15 residues. CDR3 sequence reads: CASSLEQGSTGELFF. As DNA, the CDR3 is TGTGCCAGCAGCTTAGAGCAGGGCTCCACCGGGGAGCTGTTTTTT.

The gene calls are TRBV6-1 and TRBJ1-1; weak D call: TRBD1 (6 bases). This CDR3 region has 12 residues. The germline V gene encodes CDR1 MNHNS and CDR2 SASEGT. The CDR3 protein is CGQAPLNTEAFF. The DNA of the CDR3 is TGTGGACAGGCGCCTTTGAACACTGAAGCTTTCTTT.

V and J are TRBV6-6 and TRBJ2-7; 8 nucleotides align to TRBD1. The V and J ends lost 5 bases and 1 base, in that order; junction bases with no gene match: 4. CDR1 is MNHNY and CDR2 is SVGAGI in the germline V gene (reference sequence). The CDR3 covers 14 residues. In DNA, the CDR3 is TGTGCCAGCAGTCGATACAGGGGGTCCTACGAGCAGTACTTC. Residues: CASSRYRGSYEQYF.

A word on this clone: This may come from a read error, since a much larger clone is one base off. The chain uses TRBV30 and TRBJ2-1; 11 nucleotides agree with TRBD2. CDR1 GTSNPN and CDR2 SVGIG come from the germline V gene (reference sequence). Trimming took 0 bases from V and 9 from J; bases not matched to a gene: 7. The CDR3 is made up of 15 amino acids. The CDR3 nucleotides are TGTGCCTGGAGTGTTCAACTAGCGGGAGAGAGTGAGCAGTTCTTC. Translated, it gives CAWSVQLAGESEQFF.

This clone turned up a few times. The rearrangement links TRBV6-4 to TRBJ1-1, with a tentative D call TRBD1 (6 bases). V shed 3 bases and J shed 0 bases, with 11 bases lying between them. The CDR3 is made up of 15 amino acids. CDR1 MRHNA and CDR2 SNTAGT come from the germline V gene. The CDR3 reads CASSDFRTVNTEAFF. DNA for the CDR3: TGTGCCAGCAGTGATTTTCGGACAGTGAACACTGAAGCTTTCTTT.

The chain recombines TRBV30 with TRBJ2-3; 10 bases fit TRBD2. Germline CDR1 is GTSNPN and CDR2 is SVGIG (reference sequence). V was pared by 0 bases and J by 3 bases, with 6 bases of the junction left unmatched. CDR3 length equals 16 residues. This CDR3 reads CAWSVASGSSTDTQYF. In DNA, the CDR3 is TGTGCCTGGAGTGTAGCTAGCGGGAGCTCTACAGATACGCAGTATTTT.

CDR3 sequence: CASSRLRDRHNDWKLFF. CDR3 DNA: TGTGCCAGCAGCCGACTTAGGGACCGCCATAATGATTGGAAACTGTTTTTT. The chain combines TRBV5-6 with TRBJ1-4; maybe TRBD1 (5 bases). The CDR3 is 17 amino acids. The V and J ends lost 4 bases and 11 bases respectively, with 27 bases between them. Germline V gene sequence: CDR1 SGHDT, CDR2 YYEEEE.

This chain links TRBV20-1 with TRBJ1-1; D unclear. This CDR3 is 8 amino acids long. Germline V gene lookup returns CDR1 DFQATT and CDR2 SNEGSKA (reference sequence). The DNA for the CDR3 is TGCAAATTATCAAGGGCTTTCTTT. Its translation: CKLSRAFF.

The chain links TRBV14 to TRBJ2-5, with 10 bases that match TRBD2. The germline V gene has CDR1 SGHDN and CDR2 FVKESK. With V trimmed by 1 base and J by 5 bases, 28 bases remained unmatched. CDR3 length equals 23 residues. This CDR3 is CASSQGRGARLAGVFYKLETQYF. Here the CDR3 DNA reads TGTGCCAGCAGCCAAGGTCGGGGGGCGCGCCTAGCGGGAGTCTTTTATAAGTTGGAGACCCAGTACTTC. The whole variable domain, remainder taken from reference TRBV14 and TRBJ2-5, is EAGVTQFPSHSVIEKGQTVTLRCDPISGHDNLYWYRRVMGKEIKFLLHFVKESKQDESGMPNNRFLAERTGGTYSTLKVQPAELEDSGVYFCASSQGRGARLAGVFYKLETQYFGPGTRLLVL.

CDR3 in DNA: TGTGCCAGCAGCCGGGACTCGTCATCCTACGAGCAGTACTTC. This gives the protein CASSRDSSSYEQYF. The chain carries TRBV11-3 and TRBJ2-7, with TRBD2 as a possible D gene (6 bases). Germline CDR1 and CDR2: SGHNT and YENEEA. CDR3 length equals 14 residues. V was clipped by 5 bases and J by 1 base, with 12 bases between them.

This clone was seen more than once but under ten times. V is TRBV29-1 and J is TRBJ1-1, with D unresolved. Germline V gene sequence: CDR1 SQVTM, CDR2 ANQGSEA. V was cut by 3 bases and J by 3 bases, with 8 bases left in between. The length of the CDR3 is 12 residues. In nucleotides, the CDR3 is TGCAGCGTTGAGACTGGGTACACTGAAGCTTTCTTT. Translation: CSVETGYTEAFF.

The chain joins TRBV7-9 to TRBJ2-1; possibly TRBD2 for D (6 bases). Trimming cost V 4 bases and J 5 bases, with 12 bases left between them. Germline V lookup: CDR1 SEHNR, CDR2 FQNEAQ (reference sequence). This CDR3 has 14 residues. The CDR3 loop is CASSYPGLHNEQFF. CDR3 DNA: TGTGCCAGCAGCTATCCGGGACTGCACAATGAGCAGTTCTTC.

This clone showed up just once. V and J are TRBV6-6 and TRBJ1-2; maybe TRBD1 (5 bases). V shed 7 bases and J shed 0 bases, with 18 bases lying between them. CDR1 is MNHNY and CDR2 is SVGAGI in the germline V gene (reference sequence). The CDR3 covers 16 residues. The CDR3 sequence is CASNLGGVAANYGYTF. The CDR3 DNA reads as TGTGCCAGCAACCTGGGGGGGGTCGCAGCTAACTATGGCTACACCTTC.

The chain is built from TRBV7-2 and TRBJ2-7, with 9 nucleotides matching TRBD1. CDR3 length equals 14 residues. CDR1 SGHTA and CDR2 FQGNSA come from the germline V gene. V shed 2 bases and J 4 bases; nucleotides not matched to a gene: 3. CDR3 DNA sequence: TGTGCCAGCAGCTTATGGGACAGGGTATACGAGCAGTACTTC. It yields the protein CASSLWDRVYEQYF. Complete variable domain (other parts from reference TRBV7-2 and TRBJ2-7): GAGVSQSPSNKVTEKGKDVELRCDPISGHTALYWYRQSLGQGLEFLIYFQGNSAPDKSGLPSDRFSAERTGGSVSTLTIQRTQQEDSAVYLCASSLWDRVYEQYFGPGTRLTVT.

V is TRBV7-2 and J is TRBJ2-1, with unresolved D. Trimming left V 5 bases short and J 9 bases short, with 11 bases between. Germline CDR1 and CDR2: SGHTA and FQGNSA. The length of the CDR3 is 12 residues. The CDR3 sequence is CASSLQRSEQFF. CDR3 DNA sequence: TGTGCCAGCAGCCTCCAGAGGAGTGAGCAGTTCTTC.

The rearrangement joins TRBV7-2 to TRBJ2-2; D perhaps matches TRBD2 (8 bases). This CDR3 contains 17 residues. Germline loops: CDR1 SGHTA, CDR2 FQGNSA. The ends were cut back, 9 bases at V and 6 bases at J, with 26 bases in the middle. This CDR3 reads CASSQGPSGSSAGELFF. The CDR3 bases are TGTGCCAGTTCACAGGGGCCGAGCGGGAGTTCGGCCGGGGAGCTGTTTTTT.

This clone was seen repeatedly, ten times or more. CDR3: CASSLDGSSNTEAFF. The DNA for the CDR3 is TGCGCCAGCAGCTTAGATGGGAGTTCGAACACTGAAGCTTTCTTT. This chain connects TRBV5-1 to TRBJ1-1, with D unresolved. This CDR3 has 15 amino acids. Germline CDR1 reads SGHRS; CDR2 reads YFSETQ. V dropped 2 bases and J dropped 1 base, with 12 bases sitting between them.

The chain is built from TRBV7-3 and TRBJ2-3, with 8 bases lining up with TRBD2. Unmatched junction bases numbered 8, after V lost 2 bases and J lost 4 bases. CDR1 is SGHTA and CDR2 is FQGTGA in the germline V gene. This CDR3 spans 16 amino acids. In DNA, the CDR3 is TGTGCCAGCAGCTTACAGTCGGCGGGAGGCGCAGATACGCAGTATTTT. Translation: CASSLQSAGGADTQYF. Using reference TRBV7-3 and TRBJ2-3 for the parts outside the CDR3, the full variable domain is GAGVSQTPSNKVTEKGKYVELRCDPISGHTALYWYRQSLGQGPEFLIYFQGTGAADDSGLPNDRFFAVRPEGSVSTLKIQRTERGDSAVYLCASSLQSAGGADTQYFGPGTRLTVL.

This clone occurred a few times. The V call is TRBV7-9, the J call TRBJ1-2; a weak D match, TRBD1 (6 bases). V gave up 5 bases and J gave up 4 bases, with 11 bases separating them. Germline V lookup: CDR1 SEHNR, CDR2 FQNEAQ (reference sequence). The length of the CDR3 is 13 residues. CDR3 DNA sequence: TGTGCCAGCAGCCCCACAGGGACCTATGGCTACACCTTC. It encodes CASSPTGTYGYTF.

V and J are TRBV29-1 and TRBJ1-4, with D perhaps TRBD1 (5 bases). Per germline, CDR1 SQVTM and CDR2 ANQGSEA. The CDR3 runs 13 residues. V dropped 4 bases and J dropped 5 bases, with 11 bases sitting between them. The DNA for the CDR3 is TGCAGCGTTGTGGGGGATAGGAATGAAAAACTGTTTTTT. It codes for CSVVGDRNEKLFF.

The V and J genes are TRBV19 and TRBJ2-3, with 7 bases lining up with TRBD2. The length of the CDR3 is 17 residues. Germline V gives CDR1 LNHDA, CDR2 SQIVND (reference sequence). V was pared by 5 bases and J by 0 bases, with 11 bases of the junction left unmatched. The CDR3 here is CASSVLGASGSTDTQYF. DNA for the CDR3: TGTGCCAGTAGTGTCCTCGGAGCTAGCGGAAGCACAGATACGCAGTATTTT.